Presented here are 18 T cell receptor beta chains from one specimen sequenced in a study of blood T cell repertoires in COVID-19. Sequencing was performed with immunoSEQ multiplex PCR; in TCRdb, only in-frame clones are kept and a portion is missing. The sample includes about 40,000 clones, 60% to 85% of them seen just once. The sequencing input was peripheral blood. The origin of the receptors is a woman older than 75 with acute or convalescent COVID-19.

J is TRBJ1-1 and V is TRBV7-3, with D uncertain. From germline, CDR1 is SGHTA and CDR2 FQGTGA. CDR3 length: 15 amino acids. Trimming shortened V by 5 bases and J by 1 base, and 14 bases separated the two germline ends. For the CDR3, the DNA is TGTGCCAGCAGCCCCGGGCGGGCAAGGAACACTGAAGCTTTCTTT. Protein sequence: CASSPGRARNTEAFF.

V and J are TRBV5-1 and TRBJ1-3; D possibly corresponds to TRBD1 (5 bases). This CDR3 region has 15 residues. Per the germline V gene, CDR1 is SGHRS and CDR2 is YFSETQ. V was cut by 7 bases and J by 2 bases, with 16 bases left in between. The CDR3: CASRLRGEAGNTIYF. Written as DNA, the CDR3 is TGCGCCAGCCGTTTGCGGGGGGAAGCTGGAAACACCATATATTTT.

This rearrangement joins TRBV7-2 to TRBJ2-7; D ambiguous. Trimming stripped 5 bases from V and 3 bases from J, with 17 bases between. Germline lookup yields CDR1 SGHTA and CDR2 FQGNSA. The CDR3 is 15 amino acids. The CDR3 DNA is TGTGCCAGCAGCCCATCTTATGAGCAGGTCTACGAGCAGTACTTC. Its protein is CASSPSYEQVYEQYF.

The CDR3 reads CASSTPGFYNEQFF. In DNA, the CDR3 is TGTGCCAGCAGCACGCCAGGGTTTTACAATGAGCAGTTCTTC. The genes are TRBV21-1 and TRBJ2-1; TRBD1 reflects the table's D call only, with no check against the DNA. TRBV21-1 is tagged as a pseudogene. The length of the CDR3 is 14 residues.

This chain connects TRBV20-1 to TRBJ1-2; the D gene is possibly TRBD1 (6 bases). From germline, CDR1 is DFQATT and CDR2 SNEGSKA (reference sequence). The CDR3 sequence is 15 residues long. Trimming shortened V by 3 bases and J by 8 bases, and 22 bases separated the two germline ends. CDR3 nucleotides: TGCAGTGCTAGTCCCCAGAGGGGGACCAAAGGGGGCTACACCTTC. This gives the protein CSASPQRGTKGGYTF.

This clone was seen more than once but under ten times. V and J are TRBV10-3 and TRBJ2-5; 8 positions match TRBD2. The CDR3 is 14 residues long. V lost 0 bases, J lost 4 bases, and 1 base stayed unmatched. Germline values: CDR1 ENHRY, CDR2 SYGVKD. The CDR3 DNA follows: TGTGCCATCAGTGAGTCAGGACTAGCAGAGACCCAGTACTTC. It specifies CAISESGLAETQYF.

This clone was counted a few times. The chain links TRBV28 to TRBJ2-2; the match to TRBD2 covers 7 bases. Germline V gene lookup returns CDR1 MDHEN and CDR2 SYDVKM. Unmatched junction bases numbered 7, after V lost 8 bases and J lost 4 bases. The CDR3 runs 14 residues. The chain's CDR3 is CASSVAGLTGELFF. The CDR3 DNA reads TGTGCCAGCTCGGTAGCGGGTCTCACCGGGGAGCTGTTTTTT.

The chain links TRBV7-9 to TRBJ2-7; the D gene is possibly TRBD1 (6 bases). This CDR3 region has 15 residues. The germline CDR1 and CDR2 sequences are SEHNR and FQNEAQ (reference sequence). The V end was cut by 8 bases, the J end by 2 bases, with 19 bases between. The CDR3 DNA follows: TGTGCCAGCGGTCAGGGGCCGGGGACCACCTACGAGCAGTACTTC. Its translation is CASGQGPGTTYEQYF.

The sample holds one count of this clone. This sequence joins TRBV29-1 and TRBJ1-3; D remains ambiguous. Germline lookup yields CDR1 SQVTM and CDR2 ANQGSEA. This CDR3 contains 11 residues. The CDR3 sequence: CSGRSGNTIYF. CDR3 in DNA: TGCAGTGGCCGCTCTGGAAACACCATATATTTT.

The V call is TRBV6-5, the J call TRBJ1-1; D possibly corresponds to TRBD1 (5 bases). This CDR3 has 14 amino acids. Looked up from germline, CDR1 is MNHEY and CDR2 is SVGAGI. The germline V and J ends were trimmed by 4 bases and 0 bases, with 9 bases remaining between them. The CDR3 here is CASSFDSMNTEAFF. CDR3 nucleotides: TGTGCCAGCAGTTTCGACAGTATGAACACTGAAGCTTTCTTT.

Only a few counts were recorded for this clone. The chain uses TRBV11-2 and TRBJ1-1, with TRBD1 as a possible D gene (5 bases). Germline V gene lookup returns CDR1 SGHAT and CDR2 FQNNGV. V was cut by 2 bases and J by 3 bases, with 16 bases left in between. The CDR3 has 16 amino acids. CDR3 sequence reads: CASSLLRRFRDTEAFF. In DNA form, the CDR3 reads TGTGCCAGCAGCTTATTAAGGAGATTCAGGGACACTGAAGCTTTCTTT.

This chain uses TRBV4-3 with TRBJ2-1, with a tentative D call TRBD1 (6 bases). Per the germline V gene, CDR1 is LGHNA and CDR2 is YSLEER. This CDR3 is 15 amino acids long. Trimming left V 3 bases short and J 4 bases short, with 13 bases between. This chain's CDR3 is CASSQMDSRYNEQFF. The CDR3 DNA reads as TGCGCCAGCAGCCAGATGGACAGCCGTTACAATGAGCAGTTCTTC.

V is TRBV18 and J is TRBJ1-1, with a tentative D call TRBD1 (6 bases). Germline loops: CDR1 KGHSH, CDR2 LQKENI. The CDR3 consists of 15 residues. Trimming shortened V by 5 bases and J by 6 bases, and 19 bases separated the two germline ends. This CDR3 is CASSVEQGIGSEAFF. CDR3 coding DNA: TGTGCCAGCTCAGTAGAACAGGGAATTGGGTCTGAAGCTTTCTTT.

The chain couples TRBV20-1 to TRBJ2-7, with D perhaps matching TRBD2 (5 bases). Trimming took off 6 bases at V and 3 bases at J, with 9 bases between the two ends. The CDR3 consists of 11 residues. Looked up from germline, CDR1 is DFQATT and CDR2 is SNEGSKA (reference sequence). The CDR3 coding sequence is TGCAGTGCGCTAGCCTACTACGAGCAGTACTTC. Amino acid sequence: CSALAYYEQYF.

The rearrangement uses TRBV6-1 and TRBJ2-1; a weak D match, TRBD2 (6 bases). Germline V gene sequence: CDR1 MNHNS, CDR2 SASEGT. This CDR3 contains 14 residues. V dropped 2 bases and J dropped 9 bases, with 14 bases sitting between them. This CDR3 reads CASSELTVGGEQFF. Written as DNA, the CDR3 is TGTGCCAGCAGTGAACTTACAGTCGGGGGTGAGCAGTTCTTC.

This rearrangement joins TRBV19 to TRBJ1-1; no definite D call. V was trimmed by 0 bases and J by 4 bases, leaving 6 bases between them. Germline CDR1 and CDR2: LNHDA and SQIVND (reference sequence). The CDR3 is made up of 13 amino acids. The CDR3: CASSIDTGTEAFF. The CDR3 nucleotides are TGTGCCAGTAGTATAGACACTGGCACTGAAGCTTTCTTT.

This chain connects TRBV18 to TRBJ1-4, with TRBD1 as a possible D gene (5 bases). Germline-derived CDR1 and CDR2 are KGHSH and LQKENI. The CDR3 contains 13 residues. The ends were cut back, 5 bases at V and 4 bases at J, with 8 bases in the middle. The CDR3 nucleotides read TGTGCCAGCTCAGGGGGACTTAATGAAAAACTGTTTTTT. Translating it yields CASSGGLNEKLFF.

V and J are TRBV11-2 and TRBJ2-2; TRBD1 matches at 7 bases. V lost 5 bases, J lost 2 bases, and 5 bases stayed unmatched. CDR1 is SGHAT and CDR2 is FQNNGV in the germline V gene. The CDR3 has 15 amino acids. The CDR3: CASSHRGTNTGELFF. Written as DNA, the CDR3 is TGTGCCAGCAGCCACAGGGGCACTAACACCGGGGAGCTGTTTTTT.